Listed below are T cell receptor beta chains from one sample, sequenced in a study of beta chain features in type 1 diabetes. Generated by immunoSEQ multiplex PCR, the TCRdb table keeps only in-frame clones and is missing some. The table lists more than 300,000 clones, approximately 8% of them singletons. Material for sequencing was central memory CD4+ T cells from blood. Source of these receptors: a young woman in good health. Each CDR3 is given with its conserved first and last residue. Fields, in order: clone size, V gene, J gene, D gene, CDR3 protein, CDR3 DNA. D genes are given only for firm matches. Size tells how often a clone was seen (once, few, many) or the class of an expanded clone, and some rows leave it out.

>-|TRBV7-2|TRBJ2-7|TRBD2
CASSTTSGNYEQYF
TGTGCCAGCAGCACTACTAGCGGAAACTACGAGCAGTACTTC
>-|TRBV11-1|TRBJ2-7|-
CASSLSSGGKYEQYF
TGTGCCAGCAGCTTATCTTCAGGGGGGAAATACGAGCAGTACTTC
>few|TRBV7-8|TRBJ2-5|-
CASSLGSVETQYF
TGTGCCAGCAGCTTAGGCTCGGTGGAGACCCAGTACTTC
>many|TRBV7-9|TRBJ2-3|-
CASSSPSTDTQYF
TGTGCCAGCAGCTCACCTAGCACAGATACGCAGTATTTT
>few|TRBV11-2|TRBJ2-1|TRBD2
CASSYTREGRNEQFF
TGTGCCAGCAGCTATACGCGGGAGGGTAGGAATGAGCAGTTCTTC
>few|TRBV28|TRBJ1-5|TRBD1
CASSLYRGVQPQHF
TGTGCCAGCAGTCTTTACAGGGGGGTCCAGCCCCAGCATTTT
>-|TRBV5-4|TRBJ2-3|TRBD2
CASSFPGGPSDTQYF
TGTGCCAGCAGCTTCCCGGGAGGGCCGTCAGATACGCAGTATTTT
>few|TRBV7-2|TRBJ2-3|-
CASSSAGVGTDTQYF
TGTGCCAGCAGCTCAGCAGGGGTTGGAACAGATACGCAGTATTTT
>few|TRBV7-3|TRBJ2-1|TRBD2
CASRPSTSGEQFF
TGTGCCAGCAGGCCTTCTACTAGCGGTGAGCAGTTCTTC
>few|TRBV9|TRBJ2-1|-
CASSATGTSGEQFF
TGTGCCAGCAGCGCGACCGGGACGTCCGGTGAGCAGTTCTTC
>-|TRBV11-2|TRBJ2-1|TRBD2
CASSLSSGGYNEQFF
TGTGCCAGCAGCTTATCTAGCGGGGGATACAATGAGCAGTTCTTC
>few|TRBV15|TRBJ2-1|TRBD1
CATSRDMKGQGTFF
TGTGCCACCAGCAGAGACATGAAAGGACAGGGTACGTTCTTC
>-|TRBV7-6|TRBJ2-7|-
CASSSAGWSQQGRFYEQYF
TGTGCCAGCAGCTCCGCTGGGTGGTCACAACAGGGCAGATTTTACGAGCAGTACTTC
>few|TRBV6-6|TRBJ2-1|TRBD2
CASSAGTSGSNEQFF
TGTGCCAGCAGTGCCGGGACTAGCGGGAGTAATGAGCAGTTCTTC
>many|TRBV20-1|TRBJ1-2|-
CSATTEDGYTF
TGCAGTGCTACGACAGAGGATGGCTACACCTTC
>few|TRBV7-2|TRBJ2-5|TRBD2
CASSPTSGAPGGTQYF
TGTGCCAGCAGCCCGACTAGCGGGGCCCCCGGTGGGACCCAGTACTTC
>few|TRBV2|TRBJ2-3|-
CASSVGSIADTQYF
TGTGCCAGCAGTGTCGGGAGTATCGCAGATACGCAGTATTTT
>few|TRBV14|TRBJ1-4|TRBD1
CASSQGGTGYEKLFF
TGTGCCAGCAGCCAAGGCGGGACAGGGTATGAAAAACTGTTTTTT
>few|TRBV29-1|TRBJ2-3|TRBD2
CSVTSGGTDTQYF
TGCAGCGTTACTAGCGGAGGCACAGATACGCAGTATTTT
>few|TRBV10-3|TRBJ2-1|-
CAISESRVLAARRQFF
TGTGCCATCAGTGAGTCAAGGGTCCTAGCCGCACGCCGGCAGTTCTTC
>few|TRBV2|TRBJ2-3|-
CASQPTPSTDTQYF
TGTGCCAGCCAGCCAACCCCTAGCACAGATACGCAGTATTTT
>-|TRBV5-1|TRBJ2-7|TRBD2
CASSHSGGSSYEQYF
TGCGCCAGCAGCCACAGCGGGGGCAGCTCCTACGAGCAGTACTTC
>-|TRBV10-3|TRBJ2-7|TRBD1
CAISASRTGQYEQYF
TGTGCCATCAGTGCTTCCCGGACAGGCCAATACGAGCAGTACTTC
>-|TRBV18|TRBJ2-7|TRBD2
CASSPRSSGSSYEQYF
TGTGCCAGCTCACCACGGTCTAGCGGGAGTTCCTACGAGCAGTACTTC
>few|TRBV19|TRBJ1-4|TRBD1
CASTPGRDREDEKLFF
TGTGCCAGTACCCCCGGAAGGGACAGGGAGGATGAAAAACTGTTTTTT
>few|TRBV5-1|TRBJ2-7|TRBD2
CASSQRLAGGGYEQYF
TGCGCCAGCAGCCAGAGACTAGCGGGAGGTGGTTACGAGCAGTACTTC
>few|TRBV4-2|TRBJ2-7|TRBD1
CASSRDRGYEQYF
TGTGCCAGCAGCCGTGACAGGGGCTACGAGCAGTACTTC
>few|TRBV10-3|TRBJ2-7|TRBD2
CAISEGLAGGSYEQYF
TGTGCCATCAGCGAAGGACTAGCGGGGGGGTCCTACGAGCAGTACTTC
>-|TRBV5-6|TRBJ1-2|-
CASSRIPGGPNYGYTF
TGTGCCAGCAGCCGGATACCGGGGGGGCCGAACTATGGCTACACCTTC
>-|TRBV6-6|TRBJ2-5|TRBD1
CASRKQGSETQYF
TGTGCCAGCAGAAAACAGGGGTCGGAGACCCAGTACTTC
>few|TRBV18|TRBJ2-7|-
CASSQGYEQYF
TGTGCCAGCTCACAAGGTTACGAGCAGTACTTC
>few|TRBV5-6|TRBJ1-2|-
CASSFRDTWNGYTF
TGTGCCAGCAGCTTCCGGGACACCTGGAATGGCTACACCTTC
>few|TRBV6-5|TRBJ2-7|TRBD2
CASSYSRTSGYEQYF
TGTGCCAGCAGTTACTCTAGGACTAGCGGTTACGAGCAGTACTTC
>-|TRBV5-1|TRBJ1-1|-
CASSLGPRSGDTEAFF
TGCGCCAGCAGCTTGGGTCCTCGAAGCGGGGACACTGAAGCTTTCTTT
>many|TRBV27|TRBJ2-1|TRBD2
CASSLPGLAVYEQFF
TGTGCCAGCAGTTTACCGGGACTAGCTGTCTATGAGCAGTTCTTC
>few|TRBV7-3|TRBJ2-2|-
CASSLSETGELFF
TGTGCCAGCAGCCTATCTGAGACCGGGGAGCTGTTTTTT
>-|TRBV5-4|TRBJ2-5|TRBD1
CASSHISQGARETQYF
TGTGCCAGCAGCCACATCAGCCAGGGGGCTCGGGAGACCCAGTACTTC
>many|TRBV7-9|TRBJ2-1|-
CASSLAFAQGSDEQFF
TGTGCCAGCAGCTTAGCCTTCGCACAGGGTAGCGATGAGCAGTTCTTC
>few|TRBV2|TRBJ1-1|-
CASSRGGRIGEAFF
TGTGCCAGCAGTCGCGGGGGGCGTATCGGTGAAGCTTTCTTT
>-|TRBV15|TRBJ2-3|-
CATSHLGLAQYF
TGTGCCACCAGCCACCTGGGCCTGGCGCAGTATTTT